The subject of this entry is one T cell receptor beta chain. Measured with immunoSEQ multiplex PCR; TCRdb has only the in-frame clones, and not every one. The sample carries over 60,000 clones, about 88% recorded once. The data are from a study of radiotherapy plus CTLA-4 blockade in lung cancer. Study as a whole: Overall, 18% of patients showed an objective response, while approximately 30% attained disease control.

Deletions cut 5 bases from V and 7 bases from J, with 8 bases between. CDR1 and CDR2 (germline): MNHNY, SVGAGI (reference sequence). This CDR3 has 12 amino acids. The source material was peripheral blood, sampled from a patient treated with radiotherapy plus ipilimumab. This TCR derives from a human donor with non-small cell lung cancer who had stable disease on radiotherapy plus ipilimumab. J is TRBJ1-4 and V is TRBV6-6, with D unresolved. CDR3 coding DNA: TGTGCCAGCAGTGACATAGGTGAAAAACTGTTTTTT. Translation: CASSDIGEKLFF.